This T cell receptor (beta chain) was captured in a study of graft-versus-host responses after intestinal transplantation. Regarding the study as a whole: Peak levels of circulating GvH clones tracked with early post-transplant HvG declines. In recipient marrow, GvH clones were found, and some appeared first in ileum or blood.

A note on this clone: The antigen remains unidentified.

Between the trimmed V and J ends, which lost 0 bases and 5 bases, there was a span of 14 bases. Germline V CDR1 and CDR2: MNHEY, SMNVEV (reference sequence). The CDR3 length is 15 residues. Data came from immunoSEQ multiplex PCR; TCRdb stores just in-frame clones and leaves some out. This sample has around 87,000 clones, with under 95% found just once. The TCR sequence derives from a human donor who was the organ donor for an intestinal transplant. J is TRBJ2-7 and V is TRBV27, with D tentatively TRBD2 (5 bases). Sequenced here: unstimulated CD8+ T cells sorted from spleen or lymph node cells, sampled before transplant. The CDR3 DNA reads TGTGCCAGCAGTTTATCGAGAGGGATAAGGGACGAGCAGTACTTC. Its translation is CASSLSRGIRDEQYF.